Listed below are T cell receptor beta chains from one sample, sequenced in a study of T cell repertoires in cytomegalovirus infection. TCRdb re-called the reads through MiXCR, storing one row per CDR3 protein. There are hundreds of thousands of distinct CDR3 sequences in the sample; approximately 31% occur only once, and over 11% lies in the top ten. These receptors have no known antigen. This material consisted of cultured CD8+ T cells from PBMCs, taken from culture after CMV antigen stimulation. These receptors all stem from a human donor in good health (CMV status not recorded). Some clones in this sample may be carry-over from other donors' samples. Both conserved end residues are part of each CDR3. Fields, in order: CDR3 length, J gene, D gene, V gene, clone size, CDR3 protein, CDR3 DNA. A D gene is named only where the DNA matches it firmly. Some rows mark clone size as missing; the rest say once, few, many or name a class of expanded clone.

14 | TRBJ1-5 | - | TRBV28 | few | CASSFRGVNQPQHF | TGTGCCAGCAGTTTTAGAGGGGTCAATCAGCCCCAGCATTTT
14 | TRBJ2-7 | TRBD1 | TRBV7-9 | many | CASSFRDRAYEQYF | TGTGCCAGCAGCTTCCGGGACAGAGCCTACGAGCAGTACTTC
12 | TRBJ2-7 | - | TRBV7-9 | - | CASSSPGWEQYF | TGTGCCAGCAGCTCCCCCGGGTGGGAGCAGTACTTC
13 | TRBJ1-1 | TRBD1 | TRBV7-8 | many | CASSAETGPESHF | TGTGCCAGCAGCGCAGAGACAGGGCCTGAATCTCATTTT
12 | TRBJ2-5 | - | TRBV19 | - | CASSDLTGTQYF | TGTGCCAGTAGCGACCTAACCGGGACCCAGTACTTC
13 | TRBJ2-1 | - | TRBV19 | few | CASSHWFLDEQFF | TGTGCCAGTAGTCACTGGTTTTTGGATGAGCAGTTCTTC
17 | TRBJ1-5 | - | TRBV12-5 | - | CASGSGPQYPGNQPQHF | TGTGCTAGTGGTTCGGGACCTCAGTACCCCGGCAATCAGCCCCAGCATTTT
14 | TRBJ2-5 | - | TRBV7-9 | few | CASTISGIEETQYF | TGTGCCAGCACTATTTCCGGGATTGAAGAGACCCAGTACTTC
15 | TRBJ2-7 | - | TRBV4-1 | - | CASSQVRGASYEQYF | TGCGCCAGCAGCCAAGTACGGGGGGCCTCCTACGAGCAGTACTTC
16 | TRBJ1-1 | - | TRBV6-1 | few | CASSLDSETMNTEAFF | TGTGCCAGCAGTTTAGACTCCGAAACTATGAACACTGAAGCTTTCTTT
15 | TRBJ2-3 | - | TRBV20-1 | - | CSADLVGLTGDTQYF | TGCAGTGCTGATCTCGTAGGTCTGACGGGAGATACGCAGTATTTT
16 | TRBJ1-3 | - | TRBV10-3 | few | CAILVRTTSSGNTIYF | TGTGCCATACTGGTTAGGACCACGAGCTCTGGAAACACCATATATTTT
19 | TRBJ1-6 | TRBD1 | TRBV4-2 | - | CASSLQGTTGDIYNSPLHF | TGTGCCAGCAGCCTTCAGGGAACGACAGGGGACATATATAATTCACCCCTCCACTTT
14 | TRBJ1-5 | - | TRBV5-5 | - | CASSQIGANQPQHF | TGTGCCAGCAGCCAAATAGGCGCCAATCAGCCCCAGCATTTT
17 | TRBJ1-1 | TRBD1 | TRBV12-3/TRBV12-4 | many | CASSFHPPGQGKIEAFF | TGTGCCAGCAGTTTCCATCCCCCGGGACAGGGGAAAATTGAAGCTTTCTTT
16 | TRBJ1-5 | - | TRBV19 | - | CATHSLDSDFNQPQHF | TGTGCCACCCACTCGCTCGACAGCGATTTTAATCAGCCCCAGCATTTT
15 | TRBJ2-3 | TRBD2 | TRBV2 | - | CASRNPSGGTDTQYF | TGTGCCAGCAGGAACCCTAGCGGGGGTACAGATACGCAGTATTTT
14 | TRBJ1-2 | - | TRBV7-9 | - | CASSLALEGSGYTF | TGTGCCAGCAGCTTAGCTCTAGAGGGAAGCGGCTACACCTTC
11 | TRBJ2-5 | - | TRBV29-1 | once | CSADGQETQYF | TGCAGCGCGGACGGTCAAGAGACCCAGTACTTC
20 | TRBJ2-3 | TRBD2 | TRBV29-1 | - | CSVEDWGGPSGGTHTDTQYF | TGCAGCGTTGAAGATTGGGGGGGGCCTAGCGGGGGGACTCACACAGATACGCAGTATTTT
16 | TRBJ2-2 | - | TRBV7-8 | many | CASSLAGGTNTGELFF | TGTGCCAGCAGCTTAGCGGGGGGTACGAACACCGGGGAGCTGTTTTTT
15 | TRBJ2-2 | - | TRBV7-6 | few | CASSLRQGSTGELFF | TGTGCCAGCAGCTTAAGGCAGGGGAGTACCGGGGAGCTGTTTTTT
16 | TRBJ1-5 | - | TRBV4-1 | - | CASSQDQGDLNQPQHF | TGCGCCAGCAGCCAAGATCAAGGGGACCTCAATCAGCCCCAGCATTTT
13 | TRBJ1-5 | - | TRBV19 | once | CASRISWNQPQHF | TGTGCCAGTAGGATCAGTTGGAATCAGCCCCAGCATTTT
16 | TRBJ1-3 | - | TRBV4-3 | few | CASSQDSGSSGNTIYF | TGCGCCAGCAGCCAAGATTCCGGGAGCTCTGGAAACACCATATATTTT
16 | TRBJ2-3 | TRBD2 | TRBV7-8 | few | CASSSPSGVSTDTQYF | TGTGCCAGCAGCTCCCCAAGCGGGGTGAGCACAGATACGCAGTATTTT
15 | TRBJ1-2 | - | TRBV27 | once | CASSLIGGDIYGYTF | TGTGCCAGCAGTTTAATCGGTGGGGATATATATGGCTACACCTTC
12 | TRBJ1-2 | - | TRBV7-8 | - | CASSLGGAKEDF | TGTGCCAGCAGCCTAGGGGGGGCCAAGGAGGACTTC
18 | TRBJ2-2 | TRBD1 | TRBV7-6 | many | CASSIPGGQGANTGELFF | TGTGCCAGCAGCATCCCCGGCGGACAGGGGGCGAACACCGGGGAGCTGTTTTTT
11 | TRBJ1-1 | - | TRBV20-1 | few | CSAGANTEAFF | TGCAGTGCTGGGGCCAACACTGAAGCTTTCTTT
15 | TRBJ1-5 | TRBD1 | TRBV12-3/TRBV12-4 | many | CASSPTGYSNQPQHF | TGTGCCAGCAGTCCGACAGGGTATAGCAATCAGCCCCAGCATTTT
14 | TRBJ1-2 | - | TRBV12-5 | few | CASGLGGGTYGYTF | TGTGCTAGTGGTTTGGGGGGAGGAACCTATGGCTACACCTTC
13 | TRBJ2-7 | - | TRBV15 | few | CATSRDPPVGQYF | TGTGCCACCAGCAGAGATCCGCCGGTCGGGCAGTACTTC
13 | TRBJ1-5 | - | TRBV5-6 | - | CASSLAARQPQHF | TGTGCCAGCAGCTTGGCGGCCCGGCAGCCCCAGCATTTT
13 | TRBJ2-3 | TRBD2 | TRBV20-1 | - | CSLLAGELDTQYF | TGCAGTCTTTTAGCGGGGGAGTTAGATACGCAGTATTTT
14 | TRBJ1-5 | TRBD1 | TRBV19 | - | CASSPGQDNQPQHF | TGTGCCAGTAGTCCAGGACAGGACAATCAGCCCCAGCATTTT
17 | TRBJ2-1 | - | TRBV3-1 | - | CASSQDYFGGPYNEQFF | TGTGCCAGCAGCCAAGATTACTTTGGGGGCCCCTACAATGAGCAGTTCTTC
15 | TRBJ1-5 | - | TRBV7-9 | - | CASSLSVGGNQPQHF | TGTGCCAGCAGCTTATCGGTGGGGGGCAATCAGCCCCAGCATTTT
15 | TRBJ1-1 | - | TRBV6-6 | once | CASAIPPAGGTEAFF | TGTGCCAGCGCAATACCGCCCGCGGGAGGCACTGAAGCTTTCTTT
18 | TRBJ2-6 | - | TRBV5-6 | - | CASSLADRFGSGANVLTF | TGTGCCAGCAGCTTGGCCGACAGGTTTGGCTCTGGGGCCAACGTCCTGACTTTC
14 | TRBJ2-5 | TRBD1 | TRBV7-4 | - | CASSTGQGVETQYF | TGTGCCAGCAGTACGGGACAGGGAGTAGAGACCCAGTACTTC
11 | TRBJ2-5 | - | TRBV11-3 | few | CASSAGATQYF | TGTGCCAGCAGCGCCGGGGCGACCCAGTACTTC
15 | TRBJ1-2 | - | TRBV6-1 | few | CASRGGHQGFRGYTF | TGTGCCAGCAGGGGAGGACACCAAGGATTTCGTGGCTACACCTTC
15 | TRBJ2-7 | - | TRBV29-1 | - | CSVEVRGRGAYEQYF | TGCAGCGTTGAAGTCCGGGGAAGGGGGGCCTACGAGCAGTACTTC
15 | TRBJ2-3 | - | TRBV12-3/TRBV12-4 | - | CASSHSGGRTDTQYF | TGTGCCAGCAGCCACTCCGGGGGGCGGACAGATACGCAGTATTTT
16 | TRBJ2-3 | TRBD1 | TRBV7-2 | many | CASSLVPDRGTDTQYF | TGTGCCAGCAGCTTAGTCCCGGACAGGGGCACAGATACGCAGTATTTT
18 | TRBJ2-2 | TRBD2 | TRBV12-5 | few | CASGFGLAGGPWTGELFF | TGTGCTAGTGGTTTTGGGCTAGCGGGGGGCCCGTGGACCGGGGAGCTGTTTTTT